The next 11 T cell receptor beta chains were all read from a single sample in a study of beta chain features in type 1 diabetes (dated by TCRdb to 2016 to 2019). General findings and caveats noted by the study authors: In all four CD4+ subsets, TCRB CDR3 length was moderately but significantly shorter in type 1 diabetes patients.

The protocol used for the library was the immunoSEQ multiplex PCR assay. The entire isolated RNA was reverse transcribed using the High Capacity cDNA Reverse Transcription Kit, and thus expressed TCRB transcripts were sequenced. The table comes from immuneACCESS by way of TCRdb, which keeps in-frame sequences with V and J called. Part of the clones is missing from these tables; in studies checked, under half for an unresolved V gene and the rest for unknown reasons. The sample contains 300,000 to 350,000 clones, about a tenth of them found a single time. The ten largest clones represent roughly 1% of the sample. Their antigens are not known. What was sequenced was central memory CD4+ T cells from blood. Receptors were obtained from a man aged 25-40 years with type 1 diabetes.

A few counts support this clone. The genes are TRBV2 and TRBJ1-1; no firm D call. V lost 6 bases, J lost 5 bases, and 13 bases lay in between. Germline values: CDR1 SNHLY, CDR2 FYNNEI. There are 13 residues in the CDR3. The CDR3 bases are TGTGCCAGCAGCGGTACTTGGAGGACTGAAGCTTTCTTT. Translated, it gives CASSGTWRTEAFF.

The chain recombines TRBV11-2 with TRBJ2-5; possibly TRBD1 or TRBD2 for D (5 bases each). V lost 5 bases and J 11 bases, leaving 24 bases between the germline ends. Germline-derived CDR1 and CDR2 are SGHAT and FQNNGV. CDR3 length: 15 amino acids. The CDR3 DNA is TGTGCCAGCAGCACGACACGGGACGGAGTGTTCTTGCAGTACTTC. Amino acids: CASSTTRDGVFLQYF.

This clone was detected a few times. The V gene is TRBV6-5, the J gene TRBJ1-6; D ambiguous. CDR1 and CDR2 (germline): MNHEY, SVGAGI. Trimming cost V 2 bases and J 8 bases, with 10 bases left between them. The CDR3 spans 14 residues. The CDR3 bases are TGTGCCAGCAGTTACCGCAGCCAGGATTCACCCCTCCACTTT. Translation: CASSYRSQDSPLHF.

In the case of this clone: Distinct nucleotide sequences in the sample also encode this CDR3. The genes are TRBV5-4 and TRBJ2-3, with D possibly being TRBD1 (5 bases). CDR3 size: 14 residues. From germline, CDR1 is SGHNT and CDR2 YYREEE (reference sequence). V was cut by 2 bases and J by 0 bases, with 7 bases left in between. The CDR3 region has the DNA TGTGCCAGCAGCTTCACAGGAAGCACAGATACGCAGTATTTT. As protein: CASSFTGSTDTQYF.

This clone was seen ten or more times. The J gene is TRBJ1-1, the V gene TRBV4-3, with D perhaps TRBD1 (6 bases). The germline CDR1 and CDR2 sequences are LGHNA and YSLEER. V shed 5 bases and J shed 6 bases, with 10 bases lying between them. This CDR3 has 12 residues. DNA of the CDR3: TGCGCCAGCAGCGCACAGGGAGCTGAAGCTTTCTTT. Its translation: CASSAQGAEAFF.

This clone was recorded at least ten times. The chain is built from TRBV7-2 and TRBJ1-3, with D uncertain. Germline CDR1 reads SGHTA; CDR2 reads FQGNSA. The CDR3 is 15 residues long. Trimming cost V 1 base and J 0 bases, with 7 bases left between them. The chain's CDR3 is CASSLDYFSGNTIYF. The CDR3 DNA sequence: TGTGCCAGCAGCTTAGATTACTTCTCTGGAAACACCATATATTTT.

The rearrangement uses TRBV2 and TRBJ1-2; D is ambiguous. V lost 7 bases and J 4 bases, leaving 10 bases between the germline ends. This CDR3 is 12 amino acids long. Germline V lookup: CDR1 SNHLY, CDR2 FYNNEI. The CDR3 is CASKGDGYGYTF. Written as DNA, the CDR3 is TGTGCCAGCAAAGGCGACGGCTATGGCTACACCTTC.

This clone was seen repeatedly, ten times or more. V usage is TRBV29-1 and J usage is TRBJ1-2; perhaps TRBD1 as D (5 bases). The CDR3 loop spans 12 amino acids. CDR1 SQVTM and CDR2 ANQGSEA come from the germline V gene. V lost 3 bases to trimming and J lost 7 bases, with 12 bases between them. The CDR3 DNA reads TGCAGCGTTGATTGGGGCTTCGGTGGCTACACCTTC. Residues: CSVDWGFGGYTF.

This clone showed up many times. The V call is TRBV28, the J call TRBJ2-7; D call uncertain. CDR1 is MDHEN, CDR2 SYDVKM, per germline. The CDR3 runs 15 residues. Deletions cut 4 bases from V and 0 bases from J, with 13 bases between. The CDR3 region has the DNA TGTGCCAGCAGTTCGCCCGGTTCCCGCTCCTACGAGCAGTACTTC. Encoded protein: CASSSPGSRSYEQYF. Combining the CDR3 with reference TRBV28 and TRBJ2-7 gives the whole variable domain DVKVTQSSRYLVKRTGEKVFLECVQDMDHENMFWYRQDPGLGLRLIYFSYDVKMKEKGDIPEGYSVSREKKERFSLILESASTNQTSMYLCASSSPGSRSYEQYFGPGTRLTVT.

The rearrangement joins TRBV7-8 to TRBJ2-1; D perhaps matches TRBD2 (6 bases). This CDR3 is 17 amino acids long. The V end was cut by 2 bases, the J end by 0 bases, with 14 bases between. Germline loops: CDR1 SGHVS, CDR2 FQNEAQ. CDR3 residues: CASSLSGTPSSYNEQFF. DNA of the CDR3: TGTGCCAGCAGCTTATCTGGGACTCCAAGCTCCTACAATGAGCAGTTCTTC.

The chain couples TRBV6-6 to TRBJ2-4; a possible D gene is TRBD1 (6 bases). The germline CDR1 and CDR2 sequences are MNHNY and SVGAGI (reference sequence). Trimming shortened V by 5 bases and J by 5 bases, and 10 bases separated the two germline ends. CDR3 length equals 13 residues. As DNA, the CDR3 is TGTGCCAGCAGTGGACAGAAAGAAAACATTCAGTACTTC. This gives the protein CASSGQKENIQYF.